This paragraph reports one T cell receptor beta chain. With V trimmed by 6 bases and J by 5 bases, 13 bases remained unmatched. In germline, CDR1 is SGHNT, CDR2 YENEEA. CDR3 length: 15 residues. The data were obtained in a study of cytomegalovirus exposure and HLA in healthy donors. PCR primers comprised 60 Vbeta and 13 Jbeta primers. Only in-frame clones appear in the TCRdb table, and some are missing; sequencing was by immunoSEQ multiplex PCR. The specimen's table records some 180,000 clones. The V call is TRBV11-3, the J call TRBJ2-7, with 7 bases fitting TRBD1. This TCR was sampled from a young man in good health and CMV-seronegative. The material sequenced was PBMCs. The chain's CDR3 is CASSRAQGDVDEQYF. CDR3 sequence (DNA): TGTGCCAGCAGTCGGGCCCAGGGGGACGTCGACGAGCAGTACTTC. Complete variable domain (other parts from reference TRBV11-3 and TRBJ2-7): EAGVVQSPRYKIIEKKQPVAFWCNPISGHNTLYWYLQNLGQGPELLIRYENEEAVDDSQLPKDRFSAERLKGVDSTLKIQPAELGDSAVYLCASSRAQGDVDEQYFGPGTRLTVT.